These 20 T cell receptor beta chains share one sample of origin, sequenced in a study of cytomegalovirus exposure and HLA in healthy donors. With 60 Vbeta and 13 Jbeta primers, the PCR was carried out. Here immunoSEQ multiplex PCR was the method, and the copy in TCRdb shows in-frame clones only, minus some. The sample holds some 170,000 clones; 80% are singletons and the top ten take 9% to 10%. Source material: PBMCs. Receptors were obtained from a man younger than 30 in good health and CMV-seropositive.

J is TRBJ1-4 and V is TRBV7-9, with 9 bases fitting TRBD1. The ends lost 6 bases at V and 7 bases at J; junction bases unmatched: 0. The CDR3 contains 12 residues. Germline V gives CDR1 SEHNR, CDR2 FQNEAQ (reference sequence). The CDR3 protein is CASRDRGEKLFF. The CDR3 nucleotides read TGTGCCAGCAGGGACAGGGGTGAAAAACTGTTTTTT.

This clone was observed a single time. J is TRBJ1-1 and V is TRBV9; tentative D call: TRBD1 (5 bases). V lost 3 bases and J 0 bases, leaving 18 bases between the germline ends. The CDR3 is 17 amino acids. The germline CDR1 and CDR2 sequences are SGDLS and YYNGEE. Here the CDR3 reads CASSDPPHQGVNTEAFF. The CDR3 DNA sequence: TGTGCCAGCAGCGATCCTCCACACCAGGGTGTGAACACTGAAGCTTTCTTT.

This clone has only a few counts. V gene TRBV5-5 combines with J gene TRBJ1-1; D is perhaps TRBD1 (6 bases). CDR3 length equals 14 residues. V lost 7 bases and J 4 bases, leaving 17 bases between the germline ends. Germline lookup yields CDR1 SGHKS and CDR2 YYEKEE (reference sequence). The CDR3 spells CASARQGIGTEAFF. The DNA for the CDR3 is TGTGCCAGCGCACGGCAGGGGATCGGCACTGAAGCTTTCTTT. Full variable domain (remainder filled in from reference TRBV5-5 and TRBJ1-1): DAGVTQSPTHLIKTRGQQVTLRCSPISGHKSVSWYQQVLGQGPQFIFQYYEKEERGRGNFPDRFSARQFPNYSSELNVNALLLGDSALYLCASARQGIGTEAFFGQGTRLTVV.

This sequence joins TRBV7-2 and TRBJ1-1, with D perhaps TRBD1 (6 bases). CDR1 is SGHTA, CDR2 FQGNSA, per germline. The CDR3 extends over 13 amino acids. V gave up 5 bases and J gave up 8 bases, with 15 bases separating them. In nucleotides, the CDR3 is TGTGCCAGCAGCATTGGACAGCGCTACGAAGCTTTCTTT. This gives the protein CASSIGQRYEAFF.

The gene calls are TRBV29-1 and TRBJ1-1; no clear D. In germline, CDR1 is SQVTM, CDR2 ANQGSEA. There are 14 residues in the CDR3. The V and J ends lost 4 bases and 6 bases respectively, with 18 bases between them. CDR3 protein: CSVADFGGGSEAFF. CDR3 in DNA: TGCAGCGTTGCCGATTTTGGCGGCGGCTCTGAAGCTTTCTTT.

The chain has TRBV6-6 and TRBJ2-7; 7 positions agree with TRBD2. Losses at the gene ends were 3 bases for V and 0 bases for J; bases not matched to a gene: 2. Germline CDR1 MNHNY, CDR2 SVGAGI (reference sequence). The CDR3 sequence is 14 residues long. CDR3 DNA: TGTGCCAGCAGTTATGAGCGGGACTCCTACGAGCAGTACTTC. The encoded protein is CASSYERDSYEQYF.

The gene calls are TRBV2 and TRBJ2-2, with D perhaps matching TRBD2 (5 bases). Germline V gene sequence: CDR1 SNHLY, CDR2 FYNNEI. Between the trimmed V and J ends, which lost 7 bases and 5 bases, there was a span of 17 bases. The CDR3 is made up of 15 amino acids. The CDR3 reads CASTREGKTTGELFF. The CDR3, as DNA: TGTGCCAGCACCCGGGAAGGGAAGACGACCGGGGAGCTGTTTTTT.

The chain is built from TRBV19 and TRBJ2-1; possible D gene TRBD2, 5 bases. The CDR3 is 16 residues long. V lost 5 bases to trimming and J lost 0 bases, with 14 bases between them. Looked up from germline, CDR1 is LNHDA and CDR2 is SQIVND (reference sequence). The CDR3: CASSLGLSDSYNEQFF. The CDR3 region has the DNA TGTGCCAGTAGTCTCGGACTTTCTGACTCCTACAATGAGCAGTTCTTC.

A single count supports this clone. V usage is TRBV9 and J usage is TRBJ2-7; possible D gene TRBD2, 7 bases. The CDR3 length is 14 residues. The V end lost 4 bases, the J end lost 2 bases, and 13 bases lay between the germline ends. Germline V CDR1 and CDR2: SGDLS, YYNGEE. The chain's CDR3 is CASSQGRATYEQYF. The CDR3 DNA reads TGTGCCAGCAGCCAGGGGAGGGCCACCTACGAGCAGTACTTC. Full variable domain (rest looked up from reference TRBV9 and TRBJ2-7): DSGVTQTPKHLITATGQRVTLRCSPRSGDLSVYWYQQSLDQGLQFLIQYYNGEERAKGNILERFSAQQFPDLHSELNLSSLELGDSALYFCASSQGRATYEQYFGPGTRLTVT.

This clone was seen only once. The gene calls are TRBV10-2 and TRBJ2-1, with TRBD1 identical over 8 bases. Germline CDR1 WSHSY, CDR2 SAAADI. Germline trimming cut 10 bases from V and 4 bases from J; bases unmatched to any gene: 6. This CDR3 region has 13 residues. CDR3 sequence reads: CATFGTGYNEQFF. The CDR3 DNA follows: TGCGCCACCTTCGGGACAGGATACAATGAGCAGTTCTTC.

The chain links TRBV11-2 to TRBJ2-1, with 8 bases that match TRBD2. The J segment lost 8 bases and the V segment lost 7 bases, leaving 7 bases of the junction unmatched. The germline V gene has CDR1 SGHAT and CDR2 FQNNGV. The CDR3 loop spans 13 amino acids. CDR3 loop: CASTGTSGDEQFF. In DNA, the CDR3 is TGTGCCAGCACCGGGACTAGTGGCGATGAGCAGTTCTTC.

Turning to this clone: Compared with germline, one end of the junction differs, possibly owing to a read error. CDR3 in amino acids: CASTQGFLGLRALRPQHF. DNA of the CDR3: TGCGCCAGCACCCAAGGGTTTCTAGGACTTCGGGCATTACGGCCCCAGCATTTT. The genes are TRBV4-1 and TRBJ1-5, with D hard to call. CDR1 and CDR2 (germline): MGHRA, YSYEKL. The CDR3 contains 18 residues.

This clone was seen a handful of times. Other DNA sequences within the sample encode an identical CDR3. J is TRBJ2-5 and V is TRBV2; D is possibly TRBD2 (6 bases). Looked up from germline, CDR1 is SNHLY and CDR2 is FYNNEI. This CDR3 has 12 residues. The ends were cut back, 4 bases at V and 5 bases at J, with 8 bases in the middle. The CDR3 DNA is TGTGCCAGCAGTGTCCGGGGGGAGACCCAGTACTTC. It yields the protein CASSVRGETQYF. The full variable domain, in which reference TRBV2 and TRBJ2-5 provide the parts outside the CDR3, is EPEVTQTPSHQVTQMGQEVILRCVPISNHLYFYWYRQILGQKVEFLVSFYNNEISEKSEIFDDQFSVERPDGSNFTLKIRSTKLEDSAMYFCASSVRGETQYFGPGTRLLVL.

The count of this clone is one. The chain is built from TRBV4-2 and TRBJ2-3; 12 positions match TRBD2. CDR1 and CDR2 (germline): LGHNA, YNFKEQ. V lost 6 bases and J lost 1; bases outside the gene matches: 5. CDR3 length equals 16 residues. In nucleotides, the CDR3 is TGTGCCAGCAGGTTGCTAGCGGGAGGGGGCACAGATACGCAGTATTTT. Translated: CASRLLAGGGTDTQYF.

This sequence joins TRBV2 and TRBJ2-5; 7 nucleotides align to TRBD1. This CDR3 comprises 13 residues. V gave up 8 bases and J gave up 5 bases; unmatched junction bases: 8. Germline V gene sequence: CDR1 SNHLY, CDR2 FYNNEI. DNA of the CDR3: TGTGCCAGCCGGCAGGGGGAGAGCGAGACCCAGTACTTC. Amino acids: CASRQGESETQYF. Full variable domain (missing parts from reference TRBV2 and TRBJ2-5): EPEVTQTPSHQVTQMGQEVILRCVPISNHLYFYWYRQILGQKVEFLVSFYNNEISEKSEIFDDQFSVERPDGSNFTLKIRSTKLEDSAMYFCASRQGESETQYFGPGTRLLVL.

The chain couples TRBV29-1 to TRBJ2-6; D not resolved. V was cut by 5 bases and J by 2 bases, with 10 bases left in between. This CDR3 has 14 amino acids. CDR1 is SQVTM, CDR2 ANQGSEA, per germline. CDR3 sequence: CSVLGHTGANVLTF. CDR3 in DNA: TGCAGCGTTTTGGGCCACACTGGGGCCAACGTCCTGACTTTC. The full variable domain, in which reference TRBV29-1 and TRBJ2-6 provide the parts outside the CDR3, is SAVISQKPSRDICQRGTSLTIQCQVDSQVTMMFWYRQQPGQSLTLIATANQGSEATYESGFVIDKFPISRPNLTFSTLTVSNMSPEDSSIYLCSVLGHTGANVLTFGAGSRLTVL.

The rearrangement uses TRBV2 and TRBJ2-3; TRBD2 matches 11 bases. CDR3 length: 17 residues. V was pared by 8 bases and J by 0 bases, with 10 bases of the junction left unmatched. Germline V gene lookup returns CDR1 SNHLY and CDR2 FYNNEI. CDR3 loop: CASPRSSGRESTDTQYF. CDR3 nucleotides: TGTGCCAGCCCCCGCAGTAGCGGGAGGGAAAGCACAGATACGCAGTATTTT. Based on the CDR3 plus reference TRBV2 and TRBJ2-3, the full variable domain is EPEVTQTPSHQVTQMGQEVILRCVPISNHLYFYWYRQILGQKVEFLVSFYNNEISEKSEIFDDQFSVERPDGSNFTLKIRSTKLEDSAMYFCASPRSSGRESTDTQYFGPGTRLTVL.

This chain uses TRBV7-2 with TRBJ1-3; tentative D call: TRBD1 (6 bases). Germline V lookup: CDR1 SGHTA, CDR2 FQGNSA. Trimming removed 1 base from V and 0 bases from J, with 10 bases in between. This CDR3 has 16 residues. The CDR3 protein is CASSLVQGISGNTIYF. DNA for the CDR3: TGTGCCAGCAGCTTAGTCCAGGGGATCTCTGGAAACACCATATATTTT.

This sequence joins TRBV28 and TRBJ2-5; TRBD1 matches at 8 bases. The CDR3 totals 14 residues. Unmatched junction bases numbered 7, after V lost 9 bases and J lost 1 base. Germline CDR1 is MDHEN and CDR2 is SYDVKM. The CDR3 loop is CASRRTGTQETQYF. CDR3 DNA: TGTGCCAGTAGGCGGACAGGGACCCAAGAGACCCAGTACTTC.

The chain is built from TRBV19 and TRBJ2-4, with 9 bases fitting TRBD1. Trimming removed 0 bases from V and 0 bases from J; junction bases left unmatched: 3. This CDR3 is 17 amino acids long. The germline V gene encodes CDR1 LNHDA and CDR2 SQIVND (reference sequence). The CDR3 coding sequence is TGTGCCAGTAGTATAGATGGGGACAGGGAAGCCAAAAACATTCAGTACTTC. Translating it yields CASSIDGDREAKNIQYF. The full variable domain, its missing parts supplied by reference TRBV19 and TRBJ2-4, is DGGITQSPKYLFRKEGQNVTLSCEQNLNHDAMYWYRQDPGQGLRLIYYSQIVNDFQKGDIAEGYSVSREKKESFPLTVTSAQKNPTAFYLCASSIDGDREAKNIQYFGAGTRLSVL.